Listed below are T cell receptor beta chains from one sample, sequenced in a study of regulatory T cells in long-lasting Graves disease. TCRdb ran MiXCR on the multiplex PCR reads and lists one entry per CDR3 protein. The sample records roughly 450,000 distinct CDR3 sequences, around 20% being singletons. The sample was peripheral blood mononuclear cells (PBMCs), taken when the disease was refractory, from a patient treated with antithyroid drugs. The receptors stem from a female donor with Graves disease. Both conserved end residues are trimmed from each CDR3. Each record gives: CDR3 protein, V gene, J gene.

CDR3: ASTKSRGGPYYYNEQF
V: TRBV28
J: TRBJ2-1

CDR3: SARKGETQY
V: TRBV20-1
J: TRBJ2-5

CDR3: ASLPGRRMNTEAF
V: TRBV2
J: TRBJ1-1

CDR3: ASSFSGTGTTQY
V: TRBV5-1
J: TRBJ2-7

CDR3: ATSQPPGQVKNIQY
V: TRBV15
J: TRBJ2-4

CDR3: ASSSAVLAGNYNEQF
V: TRBV5-1
J: TRBJ2-1

CDR3: SARLAGAVSSYEQY
V: TRBV20-1
J: TRBJ2-7

CDR3: SASGPSYEQY
V: TRBV20-1
J: TRBJ2-7

CDR3: ASSLEPDTYEQY
V: TRBV11-2
J: TRBJ2-7

CDR3: ASRIKGQKETQY
V: TRBV27
J: TRBJ2-5

CDR3: ASTSGTAHQPQH
V: TRBV28
J: TRBJ1-5

CDR3: SVEEGARYEQY
V: TRBV29-1
J: TRBJ2-7

CDR3: SVLIAGSETQY
V: TRBV29-1
J: TRBJ2-5

CDR3: ASSLYGGTIKSSYEQY
V: TRBV7-9
J: TRBJ2-7

CDR3: ASRPGGREANEQF
V: TRBV28
J: TRBJ2-1

CDR3: ASSLAGFEQF
V: TRBV28
J: TRBJ2-1

CDR3: ASGPLAGTYNGQF
V: TRBV3-1
J: TRBJ2-1

CDR3: AWGRDLKSGELF
V: TRBV30
J: TRBJ2-2

CDR3: ASSLSTSNQPQH
V: TRBV27
J: TRBJ1-5

CDR3: ASSGADRDLATNEKLF
V: TRBV7-2
J: TRBJ1-4

CDR3: ASSERQIGELF
V: TRBV2
J: TRBJ2-2

CDR3: SAERGDRDLQY
V: TRBV20-1
J: TRBJ2-4

CDR3: ASSPPTGTGELF
V: TRBV28
J: TRBJ2-2

CDR3: ASSPARYNEQF
V: TRBV28
J: TRBJ2-1

CDR3: ASSQGLAGAQFWLF
V: TRBV6-1
J: TRBJ2-2

CDR3: ASSPQAGGSTGELF
V: TRBV7-8
J: TRBJ2-2

CDR3: ASSLLRGRDGRRAGANVLT
V: TRBV11-2
J: TRBJ2-6

CDR3: ASSHEKDARYRNYGYT
V: TRBV3-1
J: TRBJ1-2

CDR3: SAREGEREKLF
V: TRBV20-1
J: TRBJ1-4

CDR3: ASSLALAGLSYNEQF
V: TRBV7-6
J: TRBJ2-1

CDR3: ASSSRDRVSYNSPLH
V: TRBV19
J: TRBJ1-6

CDR3: ASSPGSTYEQY
V: TRBV18
J: TRBJ2-7

CDR3: ASSQRDRNTGELF
V: TRBV3-1
J: TRBJ2-2

CDR3: ASSGQFGTLSYT
V: TRBV12-3/TRBV12-4
J: TRBJ1-2

CDR3: ASSNTGFQETQY
V: TRBV12-3/TRBV12-4
J: TRBJ2-5

CDR3: ASRTGTWISGANVLT
V: TRBV6-1
J: TRBJ2-6

CDR3: SARGGRATYEQY
V: TRBV20-1
J: TRBJ2-7